This T cell receptor beta chain originates from a study of blood T cell repertoires in COVID-19. Study background: COVID-19 samples collected from the United States, Italy and Spain covered acute and convalescent phases.

CDR1 and CDR2 from the germline V gene are SGHKS and YYEKEE (reference sequence). The length of the CDR3 is 16 residues. V lost 2 bases and J lost 8, with 20 bases in between. Using immunoSEQ multiplex PCR, the repertoire was profiled, and TCRdb retains in-frame clones only, with some absent. The repertoire holds about 130,000 clones, with 60% to 80% as singletons. The rearrangement joins TRBV5-5 to TRBJ2-1; maybe TRBD2 (5 bases). The sequencing input was peripheral blood. The clonotype was recovered from a man between 60 and 75 years old who had recovered from COVID-19. CDR3 sequence (DNA): TGTGCCAGCAGCTTAAAAACTAACCTCGGGGTCCATGAGCAGTTCTTC. Its translation is CASSLKTNLGVHEQFF.